These 30 T cell receptor beta chains were all obtained from the same sample, sequenced in a study of blood T cell repertoires in COVID-19 (dated by TCRdb to the early 2020s). Libraries were made using the immunoSEQ multiplex PCR assay. In its TCRdb copy, this immuneACCESS table keeps in-frame sequences only and misses some clones. Where compared with another copy, unresolved V genes explain less than half of these, and the others have no known cause. Across this sample there are more than 90,000 clones, with around 80% seen only once. The ten biggest clones cover approximately 0.75% of the sample. The material sequenced was peripheral blood. The receptors originated from an older woman with acute or convalescent COVID-19.

Comments on this clone: Other DNA sequences from this sample encode an identical CDR3 as well. V is TRBV6-5 and J is TRBJ2-3, with a possible D match to TRBD1 (5 bases). The CDR3 has 13 amino acids. V was clipped by 4 bases and J by 2 bases, with 7 bases between them. The V gene's germline CDR1 is MNHEY and CDR2 SVGAGI. The DNA for the CDR3 is TGTGCCAGCAGTTCAGGGTCCACAGATACGCAGTATTTT. Protein: CASSSGSTDTQYF.

The chain couples TRBV9 to TRBJ1-6; tentatively, D is TRBD1 (6 bases). Germline lookup yields CDR1 SGDLS and CDR2 YYNGEE. The CDR3 spans 14 residues. V dropped 2 bases and J dropped 8 bases, with 11 bases sitting between them. The CDR3 DNA sequence: TGTGCCAGCAGCGTTTATGCAGGGGATTCACCCCTCCACTTT. Encoded protein: CASSVYAGDSPLHF. The whole variable domain, remainder taken from reference TRBV9 and TRBJ1-6, is DSGVTQTPKHLITATGQRVTLRCSPRSGDLSVYWYQQSLDQGLQFLIQYYNGEERAKGNILERFSAQQFPDLHSELNLSSLELGDSALYFCASSVYAGDSPLHFGNGTRLTVT.

In this sample, this clone turned up once. The genes are TRBV5-5 and TRBJ1-1, with D perhaps TRBD1 (5 bases). CDR1 and CDR2 from the germline V gene are SGHKS and YYEKEE (reference sequence). Trimming took off 6 bases at V and 8 bases at J, with 14 bases between the two ends. The CDR3 covers 12 residues. The CDR3 nucleotides are TGTGCCAGCAACATTGGGGGGGGAGAAGCTTTCTTT. Translating gives CASNIGGGEAFF. Full variable domain (rest looked up from reference TRBV5-5 and TRBJ1-1): DAGVTQSPTHLIKTRGQQVTLRCSPISGHKSVSWYQQVLGQGPQFIFQYYEKEERGRGNFPDRFSARQFPNYSSELNVNALLLGDSALYLCASNIGGGEAFFGQGTRLTVV.

This chain uses TRBV7-9 with TRBJ2-7, with TRBD1 matching 8 bases. Trimming took 6 bases from V and 6 from J; bases not matched to a gene: 13. The germline gives CDR1 SEHNR, CDR2 FQNEAQ (reference sequence). The length of the CDR3 is 15 residues. The CDR3 loop reads CASRETGVGQAEQYF. The DNA for the CDR3 is TGTGCCAGCAGGGAGACAGGGGTGGGGCAGGCCGAGCAGTACTTC.

This clone was seen just once. The rearrangement links TRBV19 to TRBJ1-2; D is ambiguous. Germline-derived CDR1 and CDR2 are LNHDA and SQIVND (reference sequence). The CDR3 has 14 residues. V was shortened by 1 base and J by 2 bases, with 8 bases between the two germline ends. In nucleotides, the CDR3 is TGTGCCAGTAGTATAGGTGGAGAAAACTATGGCTACACCTTC. Translation gives CASSIGGENYGYTF.

This rearrangement joins TRBV6-6 to TRBJ1-1; D might be TRBD1 (5 bases). The CDR3 has 14 amino acids. V gave up 2 bases and J gave up 6 bases, with 13 bases separating them. Germline V lookup: CDR1 MNHNY, CDR2 SVGAGI (reference sequence). The CDR3 sequence is CASSYITIGAEAFF. DNA of the CDR3: TGTGCCAGCAGTTACATCACGATAGGGGCTGAAGCTTTCTTT.

This sequence joins TRBV28 and TRBJ2-7; TRBD2 agrees at 13 bases. The CDR3 is made up of 13 amino acids. V trimming: 8 bases; J trimming: 5 bases; junction bases outside the gene matches: 3. The germline V gene has CDR1 MDHEN and CDR2 SYDVKM. The CDR3 DNA reads as TGTGCCAGCGGACTAGCGGGAGTGGACGAGCAGTACTTC. Translation: CASGLAGVDEQYF.

The chain links TRBV28 to TRBJ1-1; 10 bases align to TRBD1. The CDR3 spans 16 residues. The V gene end was trimmed by 4 bases and the J gene end by 5 bases; junction bases not matched to a gene: 10. Germline V gene data show CDR1 as MDHEN and CDR2 as SYDVKM. The CDR3 region is CASSSYPGQGGTEAFF. The CDR3, as DNA: TGTGCCAGCAGTTCCTACCCAGGACAGGGGGGGACTGAAGCTTTCTTT. The entire variable domain, with the rest obtained from reference TRBV28 and TRBJ1-1, is as follows: DVKVTQSSRYLVKRTGEKVFLECVQDMDHENMFWYRQDPGLGLRLIYFSYDVKMKEKGDIPEGYSVSREKKERFSLILESASTNQTSMYLCASSSYPGQGGTEAFFGQGTRLTVV.

The chain recombines TRBV9 with TRBJ1-6; TRBD1 agrees at 9 bases. This CDR3 contains 17 residues. V was clipped by 4 bases and J by 7 bases; unmatched bases: 12. Germline values: CDR1 SGDLS, CDR2 YYNGEE. Here the CDR3 DNA reads TGTGCCAGCAGCCCCCTGGGGGACAGGGCGAGGAATTCACCCCTCCACTTT. Amino acids: CASSPLGDRARNSPLHF. Using reference TRBV9 and TRBJ1-6 for the parts outside the CDR3, the full variable domain is DSGVTQTPKHLITATGQRVTLRCSPRSGDLSVYWYQQSLDQGLQFLIQYYNGEERAKGNILERFSAQQFPDLHSELNLSSLELGDSALYFCASSPLGDRARNSPLHFGNGTRLTVT.

The genes are TRBV4-2 and TRBJ2-1, with TRBD2 as a possible D gene (6 bases). CDR3 length: 16 amino acids. Germline CDR1 and CDR2: LGHNA and YNFKEQ. V shed 5 bases and J shed 6 bases, with 20 bases lying between them. The CDR3 loop reads CASSGLPGLATNEQFF. For the CDR3, the DNA is TGTGCCAGCAGCGGACTCCCGGGACTTGCTACCAATGAGCAGTTCTTC.

The rearrangement joins TRBV25-1 to TRBJ2-3; D is ambiguous. V was clipped by 3 bases and J by 3 bases, with 7 bases between them. Germline CDR1 reads MGHDK; CDR2 reads SYGVNS. The CDR3 consists of 13 residues. Here the CDR3 reads CASSDSLTDTQYF. In DNA form, the CDR3 reads TGTGCCAGCAGTGATTCCCTAACAGATACGCAGTATTTT.

The chain is built from TRBV5-6 and TRBJ2-5; 7 positions match TRBD1. CDR3 length: 14 amino acids. The V gene end was trimmed by 5 bases and the J gene end by 2 bases; junction bases not matched to a gene: 6. Germline CDR1 is SGHDT and CDR2 is YYEEEE. The CDR3 region has the DNA TGTGCCAGCAGTCCACAGGGGTGGCAAGAGACCCAGTACTTC. It translates to CASSPQGWQETQYF.

CDR3 nucleotide sequence: TGCGCCAGCAGCTTGGTAGGGACTACCCACAATGAGCAGTTCTTC. Its protein is CASSLVGTTHNEQFF. The V call is TRBV5-1, the J call TRBJ2-1, with TRBD2 matching 7 bases. In germline, CDR1 is SGHRS, CDR2 YFSETQ. V dropped 0 bases and J dropped 5; count of bases not matched to a gene: 5. The CDR3 spans 15 residues.

This chain connects TRBV3-1 (or the pseudogene TRBV3-2) to TRBJ2-1; 7 bases line up with TRBD2. The CDR3 contains 16 residues. Per germline, CDR1 LGHDT and CDR2 YNNKEL (reference sequence). J was trimmed by 3 bases and V by 1 base; bases with no gene match: 6. DNA of the CDR3: TGTGCCAGCAGCCAAGTAGGGGCGGGGGTCTACAATGAGCAGTTCTTC. This translates into CASSQVGAGVYNEQFF.

The chain employs TRBV6-1 and TRBJ2-1; 7 bases match TRBD2. The junction had 7 bases not matched to a gene; V was cut back by 2 bases and J by 0 bases. CDR1 is MNHNS and CDR2 is SASEGT in the germline V gene. There are 17 residues in the CDR3. This CDR3 reads CASSEQLAVSSYNEQFF. Written as DNA, the CDR3 is TGTGCCAGCAGTGAACAGCTAGCGGTTAGCTCCTACAATGAGCAGTTCTTC.

A single count supports this clone. The chain carries TRBV9 and TRBJ2-1, with 7 bases fitting TRBD2. V was clipped by 4 bases and J by 8 bases; unmatched bases: 12. Germline V gene sequence: CDR1 SGDLS, CDR2 YYNGEE. This CDR3 has 15 amino acids. CDR3 sequence (DNA): TGTGCCAGCAGCTTCGGCACTAGCGAGGTATATGAGCAGTTCTTC. Translating it yields CASSFGTSEVYEQFF.

The chain has TRBV6-5 and TRBJ2-1; 7 bases are shared with TRBD2. This CDR3 region has 15 residues. Germline trimming cut 6 bases from V and 2 bases from J; bases unmatched to any gene: 7. Germline V gene data show CDR1 as MNHEY and CDR2 as SVGAGI. CDR3 loop: CASSKSGIAYNEQFF. The CDR3 bases are TGTGCCAGCAGCAAGAGCGGGATTGCCTACAATGAGCAGTTCTTC.

This clone was seen just once. Mismatch with germline at one junction end may stem from a read error. This chain uses TRBV14 with TRBJ1-6, with D possibly TRBD1 on 5 matching bases. This CDR3 comprises 14 residues. CDR1 is SGHDN, CDR2 FVKESK, per germline. The CDR3 here is CASSQRTGNSPLHF. For the CDR3, the DNA is TGTGCCAGCAGCCAAAGAACAGGCAATTCGCCCCTCCACTTT. The complete variable domain, with remaining parts taken from reference TRBV14 and TRBJ1-6, reads EAGVTQFPSHSVIEKGQTVTLRCDPISGHDNLYWYRRVMGKEIKFLLHFVKESKQDESGMPNNRFLAERTGGTYSTLKVQPAELEDSGVYFCASSQRTGNSPLHFGNGTRLTVT.

The rearrangement links TRBV4-2 to TRBJ1-1; unclear D gene. Germline V lookup: CDR1 LGHNA, CDR2 YNFKEQ. Trimming removed 1 base from V and 0 bases from J, with 12 bases in between. The CDR3 spans 16 residues. This chain's CDR3 is CASSQVRRVMNTEAFF. CDR3 coding DNA: TGTGCCAGCAGCCAAGTACGGAGGGTTATGAACACTGAAGCTTTCTTT.

The chain recombines TRBV29-1 with TRBJ2-7, with a possible D match to TRBD1 (5 bases). The CDR3 loop spans 14 amino acids. Germline assignment: CDR1 SQVTM and CDR2 ANQGSEA. V lost 1 base to trimming and J lost 1 base, with 11 bases between them. CDR3 bases: TGCAGCGTTGAAGGAGTTCAGGGTTCCTACGAGCAGTACTTC. Its translation is CSVEGVQGSYEQYF.

Here the CDR3 reads CASKGGVYEQYF. Here the CDR3 DNA reads TGTGCCAGCAAAGGGGGCGTCTACGAGCAGTACTTC. V gene TRBV7-3 combines with J gene TRBJ2-7; TRBD1 matches at 7 bases. Germline V gene lookup returns CDR1 SGHTA and CDR2 FQGTGA. The CDR3 has 12 amino acids. V lost 7 bases to trimming and J lost 3 bases; unmatched junction nucleotides: 3.

The rearrangement uses TRBV9 and TRBJ2-7; D is possibly TRBD1 (7 bases). Germline CDR1 reads SGDLS; CDR2 reads YYNGEE. Trimming removed 0 bases from V and 2 bases from J, with 18 bases in between. This CDR3 comprises 17 residues. The CDR3: CASSVEGGGTAAYEQYF. The DNA for the CDR3 is TGTGCCAGCAGCGTAGAGGGGGGCGGGACAGCAGCCTACGAGCAGTACTTC. The full variable domain, completed using reference TRBV9 and TRBJ2-7, is DSGVTQTPKHLITATGQRVTLRCSPRSGDLSVYWYQQSLDQGLQFLIQYYNGEERAKGNILERFSAQQFPDLHSELNLSSLELGDSALYFCASSVEGGGTAAYEQYFGPGTRLTVT.

The rearrangement links TRBV4-1 to TRBJ2-1; TRBD2 aligns across 8 bases. From germline, CDR1 is MGHRA and CDR2 YSYEKL. V shed 7 bases, J shed 8 bases, and the junction held 13 bases outside the gene matches. The CDR3 sequence is 15 residues long. Here the CDR3 reads CASTLTGGRSDEQFF. CDR3 DNA: TGCGCCAGCACCTTGACGGGGGGGCGCTCCGATGAGCAGTTCTTC.

The rearrangement joins TRBV28 to TRBJ1-1; D not resolved. This CDR3 contains 14 residues. Trimming shortened V by 7 bases and J by 2 bases, and 14 bases separated the two germline ends. Germline V CDR1 and CDR2: MDHEN, SYDVKM. The CDR3 sequence: CASKLPHFNTEAFF. CDR3 coding DNA: TGTGCCAGCAAATTACCTCACTTTAACACTGAAGCTTTCTTT.

This chain connects TRBV29-1 to TRBJ2-1, with D possibly being TRBD2 (6 bases). The V gene lost 7 bases and the J gene lost 7 bases, with 14 bases spanning the gap. Germline CDR1 reads SQVTM; CDR2 reads ANQGSEA. The CDR3 is 12 amino acids. CDR3 sequence (DNA): TGCAGCGCGTTAGTGGGGAGGAATGAGCAGTTCTTC. Translating gives CSALVGRNEQFF.

This clone was seen more than once but under ten times. The chain recombines TRBV25-1 with TRBJ1-1; 8 positions agree with TRBD1. The CDR3 extends over 12 amino acids. V shed 4 bases and J 12 bases; nucleotides not matched to a gene: 7. Germline V gene sequence: CDR1 MGHDK, CDR2 SYGVNS. The DNA of the CDR3 is TGTGCCAGCAGTGGGGACAGGTGGGAATCTTTCTTT. This encodes CASSGDRWESFF.

CDR3 amino acids: CASSFGGAQETQYF. DNA for the CDR3: TGCGCCAGCAGCTTCGGGGGGGCCCAAGAGACCCAGTACTTC. This chain connects TRBV5-1 to TRBJ2-5; 8 bases are a match to TRBD2. J gave up 1 base and V 2 bases, and 1 base lay outside the gene matches. Per germline, CDR1 SGHRS and CDR2 YFSETQ. The CDR3 is made up of 14 amino acids.

The chain couples TRBV19 to TRBJ1-4; unclear D gene. Trimming took 8 bases from V and 0 from J, leaving 16 bases between them. The CDR3 covers 16 residues. Germline CDR1 is LNHDA and CDR2 is SQIVND (reference sequence). The CDR3 loop reads CASGSLDVSTNEKLFF. The DNA of the CDR3 is TGTGCCAGTGGGAGTTTGGACGTGTCAACTAATGAAAAACTGTTTTTT.

This clone was recorded only once. The J gene is TRBJ1-2, the V gene TRBV7-8; D possibly corresponds to TRBD1 (5 bases). The CDR3 sequence is 13 residues long. Trimming removed 5 bases at V and 13 bases at J, with 20 bases between. CDR1 and CDR2 (germline): SGHVS, FQNEAQ. The CDR3 region has the DNA TGTGCCAGCAGCCCAGACAGCCGTAGGGAAGCCACCTTC. The encoded protein is CASSPDSRREATF.

This rearrangement joins TRBV6-5 to TRBJ2-7, with a tentative D call TRBD2 (7 bases). The ends were cut back, 9 bases at V and 2 bases at J, with 20 bases in the middle. The CDR3 covers 15 residues. Looked up from germline, CDR1 is MNHEY and CDR2 is SVGAGI. The CDR3 is CASSLRGGGAYEQYF. For the CDR3, the DNA is TGTGCCAGTTCCCTCCGGGGAGGGGGGGCCTACGAGCAGTACTTC.